The rows below give T cell receptor beta chains drawn from one sample of a study of cytomegalovirus exposure and HLA in healthy donors. Sequencing was performed with immunoSEQ multiplex PCR; in TCRdb, only in-frame clones are kept and a portion is missing. This sample has 100,000 to 150,000 clones, with more than 15% found just once. Sequenced material: PBMCs. The receptor source for this set is a female donor in good health and CMV-seropositive. The CDR3 runs from the conserved cysteine through the conserved F or W. Fields, in order: V gene, D gene, clone size, J gene, CDR3 protein, CDR3 DNA. D genes are given only for firm matches. Clone size is given for some rows only: seen once, a few or many times, or a class if the clone is expanded.

v_gene: TRBV9
d_gene: -
abundance: few
j_gene: TRBJ1-1
CDR3aa: CASSVATQNTEAFF
CDR3nt: TGTGCCAGCAGCGTAGCTACTCAGAACACTGAAGCTTTCTTT

v_gene: TRBV5-1
d_gene: TRBD1
abundance: few
j_gene: TRBJ2-2
CDR3aa: CASSSVGGVNTGELFF
CDR3nt: TGCGCCAGCAGCTCGGTAGGGGGCGTGAACACCGGGGAGCTGTTTTTT

v_gene: TRBV28
d_gene: -
abundance: few
j_gene: TRBJ1-1
CDR3aa: CASSLGGGQNTEAFF
CDR3nt: TGTGCCAGCAGTTTAGGGGGGGGGCAGAACACTGAAGCTTTCTTT

v_gene: TRBV10-3
d_gene: TRBD1
abundance: -
j_gene: TRBJ1-1
CDR3aa: CATRFETGVSLGTEAFF
CDR3nt: TGTGCCACCCGATTTGAGACAGGGGTGAGTTTGGGCACTGAAGCTTTCTTT

v_gene: TRBV7-2
d_gene: TRBD1
abundance: -
j_gene: TRBJ1-5
CDR3aa: CASSITGDQPQHF
CDR3nt: TGTGCCAGCAGCATTACAGGGGATCAGCCCCAGCATTTT

v_gene: TRBV6-1
d_gene: -
abundance: few
j_gene: TRBJ2-7
CDR3aa: CASSEAGWGLGTYEQYF
CDR3nt: TGTGCCAGCAGTGAAGCCGGTTGGGGCCTGGGAACCTACGAGCAGTACTTC

v_gene: TRBV5-4
d_gene: TRBD1
abundance: -
j_gene: TRBJ1-6
CDR3aa: CASSQDRGSNSPLHF
CDR3nt: TGTGCCAGCAGCCAGGACAGGGGGTCCAATTCACCCCTCCACTTT

v_gene: TRBV5-1
d_gene: TRBD1
abundance: few
j_gene: TRBJ1-2
CDR3aa: CASSYTDREANYGYTF
CDR3nt: TGCGCCAGCAGCTATACGGACAGGGAAGCTAACTATGGCTACACCTTC

v_gene: TRBV30
d_gene: -
abundance: -
j_gene: TRBJ1-1
CDR3aa: CAWSPWRAEAFF
CDR3nt: TGTGCCTGGAGTCCCTGGAGGGCTGAAGCTTTCTTT

v_gene: TRBV18
d_gene: -
abundance: few
j_gene: TRBJ2-7
CDR3aa: CASSRLGAENYEQYF
CDR3nt: TGTGCCAGCTCACGATTGGGGGCAGAAAACTACGAGCAGTACTTC

v_gene: TRBV19
d_gene: -
abundance: -
j_gene: TRBJ2-3
CDR3aa: CASSQQGTDTQYF
CDR3nt: TGTGCCAGTAGTCAGCAGGGCACAGATACGCAGTATTTT

v_gene: TRBV11-2
d_gene: -
abundance: -
j_gene: TRBJ2-5
CDR3aa: CASSLEAGWETQYF
CDR3nt: TGTGCCAGCAGCTTAGAAGCAGGGTGGGAGACCCAGTACTTC

v_gene: TRBV5-4
d_gene: -
abundance: few
j_gene: TRBJ1-3
CDR3aa: CASTQGLHSGNTIYF
CDR3nt: TGTGCCAGCACGCAGGGGTTACACTCTGGAAACACCATATATTTT

v_gene: TRBV19
d_gene: TRBD1
abundance: -
j_gene: TRBJ2-3
CDR3aa: CASSIGQGVTDTQYF
CDR3nt: TGTGCCAGTAGTATCGGACAGGGGGTGACAGATACGCAGTATTTT

v_gene: TRBV2
d_gene: -
abundance: -
j_gene: TRBJ1-1
CDR3aa: CASSEWGGPRNTEAFF
CDR3nt: TGTGCCAGCAGTGAATGGGGAGGTCCTCGGAACACTGAAGCTTTCTTT

v_gene: TRBV9
d_gene: TRBD2
abundance: -
j_gene: TRBJ2-5
CDR3aa: CASSPPSRLAVGETQYF
CDR3nt: TGTGCCAGCAGCCCCCCCTCGCGGCTAGCGGTGGGGGAGACCCAGTACTTC

v_gene: TRBV5-1
d_gene: TRBD2
abundance: few
j_gene: TRBJ2-3
CDR3aa: CASKTSGGITDTQYF
CDR3nt: TGCGCCAGCAAGACTAGCGGGGGGATCACAGATACGCAGTATTTT

v_gene: TRBV7-7
d_gene: -
abundance: -
j_gene: TRBJ2-7
CDR3aa: CASSSPRGSLSYEQYF
CDR3nt: TGTGCCAGCAGCTCCCCCAGGGGTTCCCTCTCCTACGAGCAGTACTTC

v_gene: TRBV7-9
d_gene: TRBD1
abundance: -
j_gene: TRBJ1-2
CDR3aa: CASSDGTGFNYGYTF
CDR3nt: TGTGCCAGCAGCGACGGGACAGGGTTTAACTATGGCTACACCTTC

v_gene: TRBV5-1
d_gene: -
abundance: few
j_gene: TRBJ1-1
CDR3aa: CASSAAGRTEAFF
CDR3nt: TGCGCCAGCAGCGCAGCAGGGCGGACTGAAGCTTTCTTT

v_gene: TRBV19
d_gene: TRBD1
abundance: many
j_gene: TRBJ1-2
CDR3aa: CASNPRQGNYGYTF
CDR3nt: TGTGCCAGTAATCCCCGACAGGGGAACTATGGCTACACCTTC

v_gene: TRBV27
d_gene: -
abundance: few
j_gene: TRBJ1-4
CDR3aa: CASSPLGREEKLFF
CDR3nt: TGTGCCAGCAGTCCCCTGGGGCGAGAGGAAAAACTGTTTTTT

v_gene: TRBV27
d_gene: -
abundance: -
j_gene: TRBJ2-5
CDR3aa: CASSLTRRGGTFEETQYF
CDR3nt: TGTGCCAGCAGTTTAACACGGAGAGGTGGGACTTTTGAAGAGACCCAGTACTTC

v_gene: TRBV6-6
d_gene: TRBD2
abundance: few
j_gene: TRBJ2-7
CDR3aa: CASSYSTGGGSHEQYF
CDR3nt: TGTGCCAGCAGTTACTCGACGGGGGGAGGTTCTCACGAGCAGTACTTC

v_gene: TRBV27
d_gene: -
abundance: -
j_gene: TRBJ1-2
CDR3aa: CASGPGTIYGYTF
CDR3nt: TGTGCCAGCGGTCCAGGCACGATCTATGGCTACACCTTC

v_gene: TRBV5-4
d_gene: TRBD1
abundance: -
j_gene: TRBJ1-4
CDR3aa: CASSYGTGAEKLFF
CDR3nt: TGTGCCAGCAGCTACGGGACAGGGGCTGAAAAACTGTTTTTT

v_gene: TRBV5-1
d_gene: -
abundance: -
j_gene: TRBJ1-4
CDR3aa: CASSLGLRESNEKLFF
CDR3nt: TGCGCCAGCAGCTTGGGTTTAAGGGAGTCTAATGAAAAACTGTTTTTT

v_gene: TRBV5-1
d_gene: -
abundance: -
j_gene: TRBJ2-7
CDR3aa: CASSLVRGSHEQYF
CDR3nt: TGCGCCAGCAGCTTGGTTCGGGGGAGCCACGAGCAGTACTTC

v_gene: TRBV29-1
d_gene: TRBD2
abundance: few
j_gene: TRBJ2-1
CDR3aa: CSVISGSVNEQFF
CDR3nt: TGCAGCGTTATCAGCGGGAGTGTTAATGAGCAGTTCTTC

v_gene: TRBV7-2
d_gene: -
abundance: few
j_gene: TRBJ2-7
CDR3aa: CASSLTRVGYEQYF
CDR3nt: TGTGCCAGCAGCCTAACTAGGGTGGGCTACGAGCAGTACTTC

v_gene: TRBV11-2
d_gene: -
abundance: few
j_gene: TRBJ2-2
CDR3aa: CASSPTLGNTGELFF
CDR3nt: TGTGCCAGCAGCCCGACTCTAGGGAACACCGGGGAGCTGTTTTTT

v_gene: TRBV7-9
d_gene: -
abundance: -
j_gene: TRBJ1-1
CDR3aa: CASSLSAGITEAFF
CDR3nt: TGTGCCAGCAGCTTATCAGCAGGCATCACTGAAGCTTTCTTT

v_gene: TRBV5-1
d_gene: TRBD2
abundance: -
j_gene: TRBJ2-2
CDR3aa: CASSLVAGAGGELFF
CDR3nt: TGCGCCAGCAGCTTGGTAGCGGGAGCCGGCGGGGAGCTGTTTTTT

v_gene: TRBV6-5
d_gene: TRBD2
abundance: -
j_gene: TRBJ2-3
CDR3aa: CASSRPQRGGAQQYF
CDR3nt: TGTGCCAGCAGTCGTCCCCAGCGGGGGGGCGCTCAGCAGTATTTT

v_gene: TRBV11-3
d_gene: -
abundance: -
j_gene: TRBJ2-3
CDR3aa: CASSTPGGDTQYF
CDR3nt: TGTGCCAGCAGCACCCCTGGTGGCGATACGCAGTATTTT

v_gene: TRBV4-3
d_gene: -
abundance: few
j_gene: TRBJ1-2
CDR3aa: CASSQDHSLGYTF
CDR3nt: TGCGCCAGCAGCCAAGATCACTCACTTGGCTACACCTTC

v_gene: TRBV9
d_gene: -
abundance: few
j_gene: TRBJ1-2
CDR3aa: CASSVGGGFPVGYGYTF
CDR3nt: TGTGCCAGCAGCGTAGGGGGGGGTTTTCCCGTAGGGTATGGCTACACCTTC

v_gene: TRBV7-9
d_gene: -
abundance: -
j_gene: TRBJ2-7
CDR3aa: CASSRAWTNEQYF
CDR3nt: TGTGCCAGCAGCCGAGCCTGGACAAACGAGCAGTACTTC

v_gene: TRBV4-2
d_gene: -
abundance: few
j_gene: TRBJ1-4
CDR3aa: CASSQDRWHYNEKLFF
CDR3nt: TGTGCCAGCAGCCAAGATCGCTGGCATTATAATGAAAAACTGTTTTTT

v_gene: TRBV9
d_gene: -
abundance: -
j_gene: TRBJ2-5
CDR3aa: CASSVAGGGVWETQYF
CDR3nt: TGTGCCAGCAGCGTAGCTGGAGGGGGCGTTTGGGAGACCCAGTACTTC

v_gene: TRBV28
d_gene: TRBD2
abundance: -
j_gene: TRBJ2-7
CDR3aa: CASSFRGDYEQYF
CDR3nt: TGTGCCAGCAGTTTTCGGGGGGATTACGAGCAGTACTTC

v_gene: TRBV6-5
d_gene: TRBD1
abundance: few
j_gene: TRBJ1-3
CDR3aa: CASSRTGGTGNTIYF
CDR3nt: TGTGCCAGCAGCAGAACAGGGGGGACTGGAAACACCATATATTTT

v_gene: TRBV5-6
d_gene: TRBD1
abundance: -
j_gene: TRBJ2-5
CDR3aa: CASSQPLWDRDGETQYF
CDR3nt: TGTGCCAGCAGCCAACCCCTCTGGGACAGGGATGGGGAGACCCAGTACTTC

v_gene: TRBV19
d_gene: TRBD1
abundance: few
j_gene: TRBJ1-1
CDR3aa: CASSPLRFDRGLAFF
CDR3nt: TGTGCCAGTAGCCCCTTGCGTTTTGACAGGGGGTTGGCTTTCTTT

v_gene: TRBV2
d_gene: TRBD1
abundance: -
j_gene: TRBJ1-1
CDR3aa: CASSFMGQGGTEAFF
CDR3nt: TGTGCCAGCAGTTTTATGGGACAGGGAGGAACTGAAGCTTTCTTT

v_gene: TRBV30
d_gene: -
abundance: few
j_gene: TRBJ1-5
CDR3aa: CAWGIKGMGNQPQHF
CDR3nt: TGTGCCTGGGGTATTAAGGGGATGGGCAATCAGCCTCAGCATTTT

v_gene: TRBV30
d_gene: -
abundance: -
j_gene: TRBJ2-7
CDR3aa: CAWSTSRGAEYEQYF
CDR3nt: TGTGCCTGGAGTACTAGCAGGGGGGCCGAATACGAGCAGTACTTC